These 25 T cell receptor beta chains were sequenced from one sample in a study of T cell responses to AZD1222 COVID-19 vaccine. Here immunoSEQ multiplex PCR was the method, and the copy in TCRdb shows in-frame clones only, minus some. The sample lists around 94,000 clones, roughly nine tenths occurring once. Sequenced here: peripheral blood, sampled on day 0 of AZD1222 vaccination. The receptors here all came from an adult in good health.

The chain combines TRBV24-1 with TRBJ1-5, with 7 nucleotides matching TRBD1. V dropped 5 bases and J dropped 5; count of bases not matched to a gene: 8. Per the germline V gene, CDR1 is KGHDR and CDR2 is SFDVKD. The CDR3 extends over 15 amino acids. DNA for the CDR3: TGTGCCACCAGTGCCGCAGACAGGGAGGATCAGCCCCAGCATTTT. Its translation: CATSAADREDQPQHF.

V and J are TRBV10-3 and TRBJ2-2; TRBD1 is a possible D gene (5 bases). The CDR3 extends over 17 amino acids. Germline-derived CDR1 and CDR2 are ENHRY and SYGVKD. V shed 0 bases and J shed 0 bases, with 11 bases lying between them. CDR3: CAISESWGGANTGELFF. As DNA, the CDR3 is TGTGCCATCAGTGAGTCGTGGGGCGGAGCGAACACCGGGGAGCTGTTTTTT.

This clone was observed a single time. The chain recombines TRBV6-5 with TRBJ2-1, with a weak D call TRBD2 (7 bases). The CDR3 totals 15 residues. V lost 7 bases and J lost 3, with 16 bases in between. Germline loops: CDR1 MNHEY, CDR2 SVGAGI. In nucleotides, the CDR3 is TGTGCCAGCAAGGGGGTAGCGGGCCTCTACAATGAGCAGTTCTTC. Protein sequence: CASKGVAGLYNEQFF.

The chain carries TRBV5-6 and TRBJ1-6; a possible D gene is TRBD1 (6 bases). The CDR3 is 15 residues long. In germline, CDR1 is SGHDT, CDR2 YYEEEE. Trimming cost V 4 bases and J 6 bases, with 14 bases left between them. CDR3: CASSPRGSRNSPLHF. The DNA for the CDR3 is TGTGCCAGCAGCCCCAGGGGATCTCGTAATTCACCCCTCCACTTT.

This rearrangement joins TRBV6-5 to TRBJ1-1; D not resolved. CDR3 length: 13 amino acids. The ends were cut back, 8 bases at V and 4 bases at J, with 14 bases in the middle. Germline lookup yields CDR1 MNHEY and CDR2 SVGAGI. The CDR3 DNA sequence: TGTGCCAGCCGGGCGGTCGAGGGCACTGAAGCTTTCTTT. Amino acids: CASRAVEGTEAFF.

The V and J genes are TRBV28 and TRBJ1-1, with D unresolved. Germline V CDR1 and CDR2: MDHEN, SYDVKM. V was shortened by 4 bases and J by 7 bases, with 7 bases between the two germline ends. The CDR3 has 11 amino acids. CDR3 sequence (DNA): TGTGCCAGCAGTTCTCGGGGTGAAGCTTTCTTT. Translation: CASSSRGEAFF.

The J gene is TRBJ1-2, the V gene TRBV18; possible D gene TRBD1, 6 bases. Germline-derived CDR1 and CDR2 are KGHSH and LQKENI. Trimming stripped 6 bases from V and 0 bases from J, with 17 bases between. There are 16 residues in the CDR3. CDR3 in DNA: TGTGCCAGCTCCCACAAGGGGGGGGCCACTAACTATGGCTACACCTTC. Amino acids: CASSHKGGATNYGYTF.

The gene calls are TRBV2 and TRBJ1-5, with 10 bases that match TRBD1. The CDR3 runs 13 residues. Germline CDR1 reads SNHLY; CDR2 reads FYNNEI. Losses at the gene ends were 6 bases for V and 6 bases for J; bases not matched to a gene: 2. CDR3 coding DNA: TGTGCCAGCAGGGGACAGGGGAGTCAGCCCCAGCATTTT. As protein: CASRGQGSQPQHF.

The chain is built from TRBV6-5 and TRBJ2-3; D may be TRBD1 (6 bases). Trimming removed 5 bases from V and 5 bases from J, with 8 bases in between. The CDR3 runs 12 residues. CDR1 MNHEY and CDR2 SVGAGI come from the germline V gene. The CDR3 DNA reads TGTGCCAGCAGTACAGGGCAAGATACGCAGTATTTT. Translating it yields CASSTGQDTQYF.

This chain connects TRBV6-5 to TRBJ1-1; weak D call: TRBD1 (5 bases). Trimming removed 2 bases from V and 6 bases from J, with 16 bases in between. This CDR3 is built from 15 residues. CDR1 is MNHEY, CDR2 SVGAGI, per germline. The CDR3, as DNA: TGTGCCAGCAGTTACGGTGCGCGGGGGGTGGCTGAAGCTTTCTTT. Amino acids: CASSYGARGVAEAFF.

This chain connects TRBV18 to TRBJ2-3; D call uncertain. Deletions cut 0 bases from V and 4 bases from J, with 11 bases between. The CDR3 loop spans 15 amino acids. Germline V gives CDR1 KGHSH, CDR2 LQKENI. The DNA of the CDR3 is TGTGCCAGCTCACCACCTTCGGTGGGTGCAGATACGCAGTATTTT. Encoded protein: CASSPPSVGADTQYF.

This clone was counted a few times. V usage is TRBV30 and J usage is TRBJ1-5; unclear D gene. CDR1 and CDR2 from the germline V gene are GTSNPN and SVGIG (reference sequence). The CDR3 covers 15 residues. Trimming removed 0 bases from V and 0 bases from J, with 9 bases in between. This CDR3 reads CAWSVAGYSNQPQHF. The CDR3 DNA reads as TGTGCCTGGAGTGTAGCGGGATATAGCAATCAGCCCCAGCATTTT.

The V and J genes are TRBV28 and TRBJ1-4, with TRBD1 matching over 8 bases. The junction had 12 bases not matched to a gene; V was cut back by 6 bases and J by 0 bases. CDR1 and CDR2 from the germline V gene are MDHEN and SYDVKM. CDR3 length equals 18 residues. CDR3 bases: TGTGCCAGCAGCTCGGACAGGGCCCACCCCGCAACTAATGAAAAACTGTTTTTT. This sequence encodes CASSSDRAHPATNEKLFF.

This clone was detected only once. This chain uses TRBV4-3 with TRBJ2-2; 15 bases are a match to TRBD2. After removal of 3 bases from V and 0 bases from J, the junction contained 5 bases not matched to a gene. Germline assignment: CDR1 LGHNA and CDR2 YSLEER. This CDR3 is built from 19 residues. The DNA for the CDR3 is TGCGCCAGCAGCCACGGGACTAGCGGGAGGTTCGCGAACACCGGGGAGCTGTTTTTT. Encoded protein: CASSHGTSGRFANTGELFF.

This clone was observed a handful of times. This chain links TRBV7-8 with TRBJ1-1; possibly TRBD1 for D (6 bases). This CDR3 region has 16 residues. Germline V CDR1 and CDR2: SGHVS, FQNEAQ. V lost 1 base and J 4 bases, leaving 16 bases between the germline ends. The CDR3 DNA follows: TGTGCCAGCAGCTTAGGACCGGGACAAGGGGGCACTGAAGCTTTCTTT. Protein sequence: CASSLGPGQGGTEAFF. The entire variable domain, with the rest obtained from reference TRBV7-8 and TRBJ1-1, is as follows: GAGVSQSPRYKVAKRGQDVALRCDPISGHVSLFWYQQALGQGPEFLTYFQNEAQLDKSGLPSDRFFAERPEGSVSTLKIQRTQQEDSAVYLCASSLGPGQGGTEAFFGQGTRLTVV.

The chain is built from TRBV27 and TRBJ1-2, with TRBD1 as a possible D gene (6 bases). The CDR3 consists of 13 residues. Germline V gene lookup returns CDR1 MNHEY and CDR2 SMNVEV (reference sequence). V was trimmed by 1 base and J by 6 bases, leaving 9 bases between them. The CDR3 region is CASSLYRDNGYTF. The CDR3, as DNA: TGTGCCAGCAGTTTATACAGGGACAATGGCTACACCTTC.

The chain links TRBV10-1 to TRBJ1-5, with 11 bases lining up with TRBD1. V lost 6 bases and J lost 5; bases outside the gene matches: 6. The CDR3 contains 15 residues. CDR1 and CDR2 from the germline V gene are WNHNN and SYGVQD (reference sequence). CDR3 DNA: TGCGCCAGCAGAGGAATGGGACAGGGGGATCAGCCCCAGCATTTT. It is translated as CASRGMGQGDQPQHF.

This chain links TRBV7-2 with TRBJ1-5; tentatively, D is TRBD1 (6 bases). CDR1 is SGHTA, CDR2 FQGNSA, per germline. The CDR3 runs 13 residues. V was cut by 5 bases and J by 6 bases, with 11 bases left in between. The chain's CDR3 is CASSLTGLQPQHF. The CDR3 DNA reads TGTGCCAGCAGCCTTACAGGGCTTCAGCCCCAGCATTTT.

This clone was recorded a few times. The chain is built from TRBV5-1 and TRBJ2-1; 10 bases align to TRBD2. Germline V lookup: CDR1 SGHRS, CDR2 YFSETQ. V lost 3 bases to trimming and J lost 9 bases; unmatched junction nucleotides: 15. This CDR3 spans 17 amino acids. CDR3 sequence: CASSSDTLAGDRGEQFF. Here the CDR3 DNA reads TGCGCCAGCAGCTCCGACACCCTAGCGGGAGATAGGGGTGAGCAGTTCTTC. Combining the CDR3 with reference TRBV5-1 and TRBJ2-1 gives the whole variable domain KAGVTQTPRYLIKTRGQQVTLSCSPISGHRSVSWYQQTPGQGLQFLFEYFSETQRNKGNFPGRFSGRQFSNSRSEMNVSTLELGDSALYLCASSSDTLAGDRGEQFFGPGTRLTVL.

The CDR3 bases are TGTGCCAGCAGTGAAGCGCTACAGGGAAACACTGAAGCTTTCTTT. Translation: CASSEALQGNTEAFF. V is TRBV6-1 and J is TRBJ1-1; D might be TRBD1 (6 bases). The CDR3 extends over 15 amino acids. Trimming took off 0 bases at V and 2 bases at J, with 10 bases between the two ends. Per the germline V gene, CDR1 is MNHNS and CDR2 is SASEGT.

The V and J genes are TRBV20-1 and TRBJ2-2, with D unresolved. The germline CDR1 and CDR2 sequences are DFQATT and SNEGSKA (reference sequence). Trimming cost V 3 bases and J 8 bases, with 16 bases left between them. The CDR3 consists of 14 residues. CDR3 bases: TGCAGTGCTAGTAGTAGGTCCCTGGTTGGGGAGCTGTTTTTT. It specifies CSASSRSLVGELFF.

This chain connects TRBV15 to TRBJ1-6, with a weak D call TRBD1 (5 bases). Per germline, CDR1 LNHNV and CDR2 YYDKDF (reference sequence). Deletions cut 5 bases from V and 7 bases from J, with 9 bases between. CDR3 size: 13 residues. The CDR3 sequence is CATSWGENSPLHF. For the CDR3, the DNA is TGTGCCACCAGCTGGGGGGAGAATTCACCCCTCCACTTT.

The chain employs TRBV5-1 and TRBJ2-5, with 10 bases identical to TRBD1. This CDR3 contains 14 residues. The J segment lost 7 bases and the V segment lost 4 bases, leaving 7 bases of the junction unmatched. CDR1 is SGHRS and CDR2 is YFSETQ in the germline V gene. CDR3: CASSPGTGEGTQYF. The CDR3 nucleotides read TGCGCCAGCAGCCCCGGGACAGGGGAGGGGACCCAGTACTTC.

This chain uses TRBV30 with TRBJ1-3; 8 bases fit TRBD1. The J segment lost 0 bases and the V segment lost 4 bases, leaving 26 bases of the junction unmatched. CDR1 GTSNPN and CDR2 SVGIG come from the germline V gene (reference sequence). CDR3 size: 22 residues. For the CDR3, the DNA is TGTGCCTGGATCGGTGGACGTTCTCAAAATCGCAGGGGGCAGAGCTCTGGAAACACCATATATTTT. This translates into CAWIGGRSQNRRGQSSGNTIYF.

The chain recombines TRBV6-5 with TRBJ2-7; a possible D gene is TRBD1 (6 bases). The CDR3 runs to 14 residues. The ends were cut back, 5 bases at V and 2 bases at J, with 13 bases in the middle. Germline CDR1 MNHEY, CDR2 SVGAGI. CDR3 sequence: CASSTPGQTYEQYF. CDR3 nucleotide sequence: TGTGCCAGCAGTACGCCGGGACAAACCTACGAGCAGTACTTC.